This TCR beta chain was recorded in a study of OX40 agonist ivuxolimab in advanced cancers. Background on the whole study: Ivuxolimab, which targeted the costimulatory receptor OX40 (CD134), was an agonistic, fully human IgG2 monoclonal antibody. Intravenous ivuxolimab was administered to patients every 2 weeks at six dose levels: 0.01, 0.1, 0.3, 1.5, 3 and 10 mg/kg. Of the approximately 53 patients in dose escalation, around 20 had hepatocellular carcinoma, some 15 had melanoma, 9 had renal cell carcinoma and 9 had head and neck cancer. The dose-escalation cohort was almost 85% male with a mean age of about 54 years, ranging from roughly 20 to 80. Patients were allowed to have had prior anti-PD-1, anti-PD-L1 or anti-CTLA-4 therapy, and approximately 40% of the dose-escalation patients had previously received checkpoint inhibitors. Partial responses occurred in three dose-escalation patients: two with cutaneous melanoma and one with hepatocellular carcinoma. The purpose of peripheral TCRbeta sequencing was to test whether ivuxolimab changed TCR sequence diversity and led to clonal T-cell expansion. The paper covers the monotherapy dose-escalation part of the phase I ivuxolimab trial, which included N of about 50 patients.

A note on this clone: Its binding antigen is unknown. Base qualities are missing; no much larger clone stands one base away.

The paper as a whole reports these results and caveats: The antigen specificity of the clonally expanded peripheral T cells was not determined. Low levels of normalized T-cell clonal expansion were also seen in some nonresponding patients. Clonal expansion of both CD4+ and CD8+ blood T cells was observed from baseline to week 6 at doses 0.1 to 3.0 mg/kg. After ivuxolimab, CD8+ T cells had more expanded clones than CD4+ T cells on average. In partial responders in the 0.1-3.0 mg/kg groups, normalized peripheral clonal expansion was found to be among the lowest, especially among CD8+ T cells.

The germline V gene (reference sequence) specifies SGHNT as CDR1 and YYREEE as CDR2. The junction shows trimming of 1 base on V and 10 bases on J, and the gene matches do not reach 11 bases of it. The CDR3 has 16 amino acids, counting the end cysteine and phenylalanine. This entry keeps only the CDR3 DNA: 48 bases, framed from base 1. The trial excluded patients who had a history of autoimmune disease or who were on systemic immunosuppression. In every dose cohort, peripheral blood was drawn for TCR sequencing at baseline, cycle 4 day 1, and cycle 7 day 1. Samples came from an open-label, multicenter, first-in-human phase I dose-escalation trial of ivuxolimab. Adults with locally advanced or metastatic head and neck squamous cell, hepatocellular, melanoma or renal cell carcinoma were enrolled in the trial. CD4+ and CD8+ T cells were sorted separately from peripheral blood before TCR sequencing. Genomic DNA was extracted from sorted cells for sequencing of the TCRbeta CDR3 region. The immunoSEQ Assay was used for sequencing of TCRbeta CDR3 regions. TCRdb retrieved this table from immuneACCESS and kept in-frame rearrangements only. Not all clones are present; in checked studies, unresolved V genes account for under half, and no reason is known for the remainder. The sample table contains 100,000 to 110,000 clones; only one count was recorded for approximately 90% of them. The biggest ten clones account for approximately 0.58% of the sample.

The chain was built from TRBV5-4 and TRBJ2-1, with TRBD2 matching 10 junction bases. This clonotype was sampled from an adult with an advanced solid tumor such as melanoma, head and neck, liver or kidney cancer. The sequenced sample was CD4+ or CD8+ T cells sorted from blood, obtained in a trial of the OX40 agonist ivuxolimab. The nucleotide sequence reads as follows: TGTGCCAGCAGCTTGATATCGGCTAGCGGGAGTCGGGAGCAGTTCTTC. It translates to CASSLISASGSREQFF.